The 19 T cell receptor beta chains below all came from one sample that was sequenced in a study of T-cell memory formation after mild COVID-19. TCRdb independently ran MiXCR on the 5' RACE reads; one entry per CDR3 protein. The repertoire holds around 470,000 distinct CDR3 sequences, with about 19% as singletons. The sample consisted of PBMCs or a T cell subset sorted from them (not recorded which). The receptors originated from an adult woman who had mild COVID-19 (a few samples of this study predate the infection). Cell type and time point are not known.

This clonotype was detected a few times. This chain connects TRBV19 to TRBJ1-1; D is possibly TRBD1 (5 bases). The germline CDR1 and CDR2 sequences are LNHDA and SQIVND (reference sequence). This CDR3 contains 15 residues. With 7 bases removed from V and 0 bases from J, the gap between germline ends came to 15 bases. The CDR3, as DNA: TGTGCCAGTAACTACCGTCGGGGGTTGAACACTGAAGCTTTCTTT. Protein sequence: CASNYRRGLNTEAFF.

This clonotype is a singleton in its sample. This chain joins TRBV19 and TRBJ2-2, with 7 nucleotides matching TRBD1. Germline CDR1 is LNHDA and CDR2 is SQIVND (reference sequence). V gave up 2 bases and J gave up 8 bases; unmatched junction bases: 8. This CDR3 spans 15 amino acids. CDR3 sequence (DNA): TGTGCCAGTAGTATAAGTCGAGGGGGCGGAGGGGAGCTGTTTTTT. Its protein product is CASSISRGGGGELFF.

A few counts support this clonotype. V is TRBV5-1 and J is TRBJ1-2; D might be TRBD1 (5 bases). V was shortened by 4 bases and J by 1 base, with 8 bases between the two germline ends. Germline CDR1 SGHRS, CDR2 YFSETQ. The CDR3 loop spans 13 amino acids. The CDR3 loop is CASSQQDNYGYTF. The CDR3 DNA follows: TGCGCCAGCAGCCAACAGGATAACTATGGCTACACCTTC.

The table lists this clonotype with a few counts. This rearrangement joins TRBV5-1 to TRBJ1-1; 12 nucleotides align to TRBD1. The CDR3 covers 18 residues. V lost 4 bases, J lost 1 base, and 11 bases stayed unmatched. Per germline, CDR1 SGHRS and CDR2 YFSETQ. The chain's CDR3 is CASSPLRDRGRGNTEAFF. For the CDR3, the DNA is TGCGCCAGCAGCCCGCTCCGGGACAGGGGGCGCGGGAACACTGAAGCTTTCTTT.

The genes are TRBV7-2 and TRBJ2-1; D gene ambiguous. Germline V gene data show CDR1 as SGHTA and CDR2 as FQGNSA. Trimming took off 2 bases at V and 6 bases at J, with 5 bases between the two ends. This CDR3 has 12 residues. This CDR3 reads CASSLWANEQFF. DNA of the CDR3: TGTGCCAGCAGCTTATGGGCCAATGAGCAGTTCTTC.

This clonotype was detected only a few times. The rearrangement links TRBV3-1 to TRBJ2-1; a weak D match, TRBD2 (6 bases). The CDR3 runs to 12 residues. Germline loops: CDR1 LGHDT, CDR2 YNNKEL (reference sequence). Trimming took 4 bases from V and 8 from J, leaving 9 bases between them. CDR3 in amino acids: CASSPRDYEQFF. The DNA of the CDR3 is TGTGCCAGCAGCCCCCGGGACTATGAGCAGTTCTTC.

The CDR3 protein is CATSGAPIGVYNEQFF. The CDR3 DNA reads as TGTGCCACCAGTGGGGCCCCAATTGGCGTTTACAATGAGCAGTTCTTC. The rearrangement uses TRBV24-1 and TRBJ2-1; D unresolved. The germline gives CDR1 KGHDR, CDR2 SFDVKD. Trimming pared 5 bases from V and 4 bases from J, leaving 17 bases between. The CDR3 consists of 16 residues.

The chain links TRBV19 to TRBJ1-5; D uncertain. This CDR3 has 17 residues. V lost 3 bases, J lost 0 bases, and 15 bases lay in between. CDR1 and CDR2 from the germline V gene are LNHDA and SQIVND (reference sequence). The CDR3 DNA reads TGTGCCAGTAGTATTATGTCGGCAGACCTTAGCAATCAGCCCCAGCATTTT. It specifies CASSIMSADLSNQPQHF. Full variable domain (rest looked up from reference TRBV19 and TRBJ1-5): DGGITQSPKYLFRKEGQNVTLSCEQNLNHDAMYWYRQDPGQGLRLIYYSQIVNDFQKGDIAEGYSVSREKKESFPLTVTSAQKNPTAFYLCASSIMSADLSNQPQHFGDGTRLSIL.

V and J are TRBV27 and TRBJ2-7; D call uncertain. Trimming cost V 5 bases and J 2 bases, with 16 bases left between them. Germline V gene data show CDR1 as MNHEY and CDR2 as SMNVEV (reference sequence). The CDR3 length is 15 residues. The CDR3 DNA sequence: TGTGCCAGCAGTCTGACTGTCAGTGCGGCCTACGAGCAGTACTTC. This codes for CASSLTVSAAYEQYF.

V usage is TRBV20-1 and J usage is TRBJ2-3; a weak D match, TRBD1 (5 bases). CDR3 length: 15 residues. CDR1 is DFQATT and CDR2 is SNEGSKA in the germline V gene (reference sequence). Between the trimmed V and J ends, which lost 2 bases and 0 bases, there was a span of 12 bases. The CDR3 DNA reads as TGCAGTGCTAGACTTCGACAGCCCAGCACAGATACGCAGTATTTT. It yields the protein CSARLRQPSTDTQYF.

This clonotype came up a few times. The chain carries TRBV2 and TRBJ1-4; D is undetermined. Germline V gene lookup returns CDR1 SNHLY and CDR2 FYNNEI. Trimming left V 4 bases short and J 0 bases short, with 15 bases between. The CDR3 totals 17 residues. This CDR3 reads CASSAVPVPSTNEKLFF. CDR3 nucleotide sequence: TGTGCCAGCAGTGCCGTCCCCGTTCCCTCAACTAATGAAAAACTGTTTTTT.

In its sample, this clonotype was seen a few times. The chain couples TRBV28 to TRBJ2-7; TRBD2 might be the D (5 bases). There are 15 residues in the CDR3. CDR1 and CDR2 (germline): MDHEN, SYDVKM. Trimming shortened V by 3 bases and J by 3 bases, and 15 bases separated the two germline ends. The CDR3 sequence is CASSFSGVKGYEQYF. The CDR3 DNA sequence: TGTGCCAGCAGTTTTTCCGGGGTAAAAGGCTACGAGCAGTACTTC.

This clonotype came up many times. This CDR3 reads CAWSLGVQSSYEQYF. CDR3 nucleotide sequence: TGTGCCTGGTCCCTGGGGGTCCAGAGCTCCTACGAGCAGTACTTC. This chain joins TRBV30 and TRBJ2-7; either TRBD1 or TRBD2 may fit D (5 bases each). The CDR3 spans 15 residues. CDR1 GTSNPN and CDR2 SVGIG come from the germline V gene (reference sequence). V dropped 5 bases and J dropped 0 bases, with 17 bases sitting between them. The full variable domain, in which reference TRBV30 and TRBJ2-7 provide the parts outside the CDR3, is SQTIHQWPATLVQPVGSPLSLECTVEGTSNPNLYWYRQAAGRGLQLLFYSVGIGQISSEVPQNLSASRPQDRQFILSSKKLLLSDSGFYLCAWSLGVQSSYEQYFGPGTRLTVT.

This clonotype was counted between two and nine times. The chain uses TRBV18 and TRBJ2-5, with D possibly TRBD1 on 5 matching bases. The CDR3 covers 15 residues. Deletions cut 4 bases from V and 3 bases from J, with 15 bases between. Germline values: CDR1 KGHSH, CDR2 LQKENI. CDR3 coding DNA: TGTGCCAGCTCACGAAACCAGGGAAAGGAAGAGACCCAGTACTTC. This encodes CASSRNQGKEETQYF.

For the CDR3, the DNA is TGCGCCAGCAGCTTGCCACAGGGAATCGTCGACGAGCAGTACTTC. This codes for CASSLPQGIVDEQYF. The chain uses TRBV5-1 and TRBJ2-7; D possibly corresponds to TRBD1 (6 bases). V was clipped by 1 base and J by 5 bases, with 16 bases between them. The CDR3 has 15 amino acids. Germline CDR1 and CDR2: SGHRS and YFSETQ.

This clonotype was detected a few times. The CDR3 region is CASRTLNSPLHF. The CDR3 coding sequence is TGTGCCAGTAGGACCTTGAACTCACCCCTCCACTTT. This chain links TRBV27 with TRBJ1-6; D is uncertain. CDR1 MNHEY and CDR2 SMNVEV come from the germline V gene (reference sequence). Trimming took 9 bases from V and 10 from J, leaving 13 bases between them. CDR3 length: 12 amino acids.

The chain couples TRBV5-1 to TRBJ2-1; D may be TRBD1 (5 bases). The CDR3 runs to 16 residues. V dropped 3 bases and J dropped 0 bases, with 13 bases sitting between them. CDR1 is SGHRS, CDR2 YFSETQ, per germline. In nucleotides, the CDR3 is TGCGCCAGCAGCTCGACAGCGCAAAGCTCCTACAATGAGCAGTTCTTC. As protein: CASSSTAQSSYNEQFF.

This clonotype was picked up a small number of times. V is TRBV5-1 and J is TRBJ1-3; D is uncertain. V lost 2 bases to trimming and J lost 0 bases, with 9 bases between them. Looked up from germline, CDR1 is SGHRS and CDR2 is YFSETQ. The CDR3 totals 15 residues. Here the CDR3 reads CASSFDPASGNTIYF. In nucleotides, the CDR3 is TGCGCCAGCAGCTTCGACCCAGCCTCTGGAAACACCATATATTTT.

The chain is built from TRBV5-1 and TRBJ2-7, with D maybe TRBD1 (5 bases). CDR1 SGHRS and CDR2 YFSETQ come from the germline V gene. Between the trimmed V and J ends, which lost 7 bases and 3 bases, there was a span of 17 bases. This CDR3 region has 14 residues. In DNA form, the CDR3 reads TGCGCCAGCGCGAGGTCAGGGAACAGCTACGAGCAGTACTTC. It is translated as CASARSGNSYEQYF.